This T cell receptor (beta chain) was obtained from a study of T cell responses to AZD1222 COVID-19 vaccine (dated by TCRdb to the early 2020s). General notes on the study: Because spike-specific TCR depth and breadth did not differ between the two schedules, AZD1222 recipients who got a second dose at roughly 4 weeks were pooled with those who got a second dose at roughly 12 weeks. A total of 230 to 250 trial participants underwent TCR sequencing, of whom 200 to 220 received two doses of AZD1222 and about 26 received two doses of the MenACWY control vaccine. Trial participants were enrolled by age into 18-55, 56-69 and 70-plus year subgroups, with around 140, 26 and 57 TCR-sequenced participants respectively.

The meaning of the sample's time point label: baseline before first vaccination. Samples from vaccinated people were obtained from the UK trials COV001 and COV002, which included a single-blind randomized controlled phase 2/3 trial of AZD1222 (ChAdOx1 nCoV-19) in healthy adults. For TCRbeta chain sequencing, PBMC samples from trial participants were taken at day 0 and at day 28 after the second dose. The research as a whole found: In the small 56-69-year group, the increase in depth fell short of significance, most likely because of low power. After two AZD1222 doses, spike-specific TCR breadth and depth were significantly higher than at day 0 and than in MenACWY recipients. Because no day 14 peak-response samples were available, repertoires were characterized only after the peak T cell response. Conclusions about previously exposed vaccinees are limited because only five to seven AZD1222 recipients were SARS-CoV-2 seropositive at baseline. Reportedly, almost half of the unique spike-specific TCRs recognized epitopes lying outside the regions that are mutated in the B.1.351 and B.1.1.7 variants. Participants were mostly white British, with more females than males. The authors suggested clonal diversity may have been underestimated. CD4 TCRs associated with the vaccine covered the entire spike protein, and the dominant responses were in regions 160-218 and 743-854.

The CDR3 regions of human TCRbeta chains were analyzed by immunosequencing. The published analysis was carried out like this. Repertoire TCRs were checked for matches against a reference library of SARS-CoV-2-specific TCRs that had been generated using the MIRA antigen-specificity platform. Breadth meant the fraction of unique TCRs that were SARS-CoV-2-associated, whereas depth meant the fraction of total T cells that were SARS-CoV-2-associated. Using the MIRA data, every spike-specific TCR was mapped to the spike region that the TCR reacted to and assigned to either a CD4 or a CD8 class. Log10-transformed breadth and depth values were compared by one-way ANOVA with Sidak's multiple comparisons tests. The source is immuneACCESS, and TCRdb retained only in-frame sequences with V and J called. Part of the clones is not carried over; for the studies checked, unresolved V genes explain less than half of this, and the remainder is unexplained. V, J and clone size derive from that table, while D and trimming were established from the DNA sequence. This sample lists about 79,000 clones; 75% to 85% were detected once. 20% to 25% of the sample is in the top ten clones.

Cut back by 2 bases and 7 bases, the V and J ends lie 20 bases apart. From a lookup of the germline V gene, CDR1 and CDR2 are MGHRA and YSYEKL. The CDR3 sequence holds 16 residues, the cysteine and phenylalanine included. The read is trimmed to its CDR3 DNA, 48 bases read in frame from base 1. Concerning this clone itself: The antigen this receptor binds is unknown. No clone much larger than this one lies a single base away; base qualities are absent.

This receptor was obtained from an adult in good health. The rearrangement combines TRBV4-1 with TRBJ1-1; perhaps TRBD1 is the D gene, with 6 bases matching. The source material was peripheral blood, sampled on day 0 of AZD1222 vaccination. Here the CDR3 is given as CASSQSTTGMGFEAFF. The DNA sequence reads TGCGCCAGCAGCCAATCCACTACAGGGATGGGGTTTGAAGCTTTCTTT.